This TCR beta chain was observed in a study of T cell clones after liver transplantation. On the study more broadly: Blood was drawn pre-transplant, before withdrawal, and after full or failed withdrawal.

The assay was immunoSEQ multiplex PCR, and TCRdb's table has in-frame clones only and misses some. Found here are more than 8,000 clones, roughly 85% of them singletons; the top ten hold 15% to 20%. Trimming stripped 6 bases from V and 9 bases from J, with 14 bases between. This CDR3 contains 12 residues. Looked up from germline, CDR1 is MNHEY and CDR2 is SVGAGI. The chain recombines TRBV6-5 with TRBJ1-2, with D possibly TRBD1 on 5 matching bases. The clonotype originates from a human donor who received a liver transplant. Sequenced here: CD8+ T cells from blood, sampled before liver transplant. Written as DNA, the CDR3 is TGTGCCAGCAGCGACCAGGGTGTAAGCTACACCTTC. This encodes CASSDQGVSYTF.